The 7 T cell receptor beta chains listed next were all sequenced from one sample in a study of response to subunit inactivated influenza vaccine. MiXCR was run by TCRdb on the RT-PCR reads, yielding one entry per CDR3 protein. The sample contains approximately 500,000 distinct CDR3 sequences, around 13% of which appear only once. Sequencing was performed on PBMCs from blood, taken roughly 12 days after vaccination. Receptor source: a man aged 45-65 years who received an inactivated influenza vaccine.

The rearrangement joins TRBV20-1 to TRBJ1-2, with 7 bases that match TRBD1. Germline-derived CDR1 and CDR2 are DFQATT and SNEGSKA (reference sequence). V shed 3 bases and J 4 bases; nucleotides not matched to a gene: 2. There are 12 residues in the CDR3. The CDR3 nucleotides read TGCAGTGCTAGTGAGGGGGCCTATGGCTACACCTTC. Encoded protein: CSASEGAYGYTF.

The chain is built from TRBV27 and TRBJ2-6, with TRBD2 matching over 7 bases. Germline V gene sequence: CDR1 MNHEY, CDR2 SMNVEV (reference sequence). The CDR3 covers 16 residues. Trimming at V came to 6 bases and at J to 1 base, leaving 6 bases not matched to a gene. CDR3 sequence: CASSYAGGSGANVLTF. As DNA, the CDR3 is TGTGCCAGCAGCTACGCCGGGGGGTCTGGGGCCAACGTCCTGACTTTC.

This clonotype came up a few times. The chain employs TRBV4-2 and TRBJ1-5, with D unclear. The V gene's germline CDR1 is LGHNA and CDR2 YNFKEQ. The CDR3 totals 14 residues. V was pared by 4 bases and J by 1 base, with 8 bases between. This chain's CDR3 is CASSPEDSNQPQHF. The CDR3 DNA follows: TGTGCCAGCAGCCCAGAGGACAGCAATCAGCCCCAGCATTTT.

The chain uses TRBV2 and TRBJ2-7, with 8 bases that match TRBD1. The CDR3 has 15 residues. V shed 7 bases, J shed 2 bases, and the junction held 10 bases outside the gene matches. Germline V gives CDR1 SNHLY, CDR2 FYNNEI. For the CDR3, the DNA is TGTGCCAGCAAGGGACAGGCACGCCCCACCTACGAGCAGTACTTC. Protein: CASKGQARPTYEQYF.

This clonotype occurred a few times. The rearrangement links TRBV3-1 to TRBJ2-7, with TRBD2 identical over 15 bases. The CDR3 has 17 amino acids. J was trimmed by 5 bases and V by 1 base; bases with no gene match: 6. Germline V gene sequence: CDR1 LGHDT, CDR2 YNNKEL (reference sequence). The CDR3 DNA follows: TGTGCCAGCAGCCAAGTCCGGACTAGCGGGAGGGGCAACGAGCAGTACTTC. Translating gives CASSQVRTSGRGNEQYF.

The chain combines TRBV6-1 with TRBJ1-2; no firm D call. CDR3 length equals 13 residues. Germline V gene sequence: CDR1 MNHNS, CDR2 SASEGT. The V end was cut by 6 bases, the J end by 3 bases, with 11 bases between. CDR3 bases: TGTGCCAGCAGACAAACCTACGACTATGGCTACACCTTC. Translation: CASRQTYDYGYTF.

The sample holds a few counts of this clonotype. The chain employs TRBV11-2 and TRBJ2-1, with D perhaps assigned TRBD1 or TRBD2 (5 bases each). The CDR3 sequence is 16 residues long. CDR1 and CDR2 (germline): SGHAT, FQNNGV. The V end lost 3 bases, the J end lost 6 bases, and 18 bases lay between the germline ends. CDR3 sequence reads: CASSFGASDRGNEQFF. The CDR3 DNA reads TGTGCCAGCAGCTTTGGGGCGTCGGACCGGGGCAATGAGCAGTTCTTC.